A selection of T cell receptor beta chains follows, all from one sample in a study of shared clonotypes between healthy human individuals. Clones were read by immunoSEQ multiplex PCR, and TCRdb kept only the in-frame ones, dropping some. The sample consists of about 1,500,000 clones, roughly 96% of them appearing once. Sequencing was done on a sample of naive CD4+ T cells sorted from blood. These receptors came from a young man in good health. Each CDR3 is given with its conserved first and last residue. Fields, in order: D gene, V gene, clone size, J gene, CDR3 protein, CDR3 DNA. A D gene is named only where the DNA matches it firmly. A row's size may be missing; if present it is once, few, many or a size class.

.	TRBV19	.	TRBJ1-5	CATTQGRGKMGNQPQHF	TGTGCCACCACTCAGGGGAGGGGTAAGATGGGCAATCAGCCCCAGCATTTT
TRBD1	TRBV2	.	TRBJ2-3	CASSAMTGPDTQYF	TGTGCCAGCAGTGCAATGACAGGGCCAGATACGCAGTATTTT
.	TRBV6-1	.	TRBJ2-7	CASRTTADYEQYF	TGTGCCAGCAGGACTACCGCAGACTACGAGCAGTACTTC
.	TRBV28	.	TRBJ1-4	CASTKVGAHGEKLFF	TGTGCCAGCACCAAAGTGGGGGCGCACGGTGAAAAACTGTTTTTT
TRBD1	TRBV5-6	.	TRBJ2-5	CASIGDRGETQYF	TGTGCCAGCATCGGGGACAGAGGAGAGACCCAGTACTTC
.	TRBV7-9	once	TRBJ1-2	CASSLASPGKPAGYTF	TGTGCCAGCAGCTTAGCATCCCCCGGGAAACCAGCGGGCTACACCTTC
.	TRBV7-9	once	TRBJ2-1	CASSRYAGAEQFF	TGTGCCAGCAGCCGATATGCCGGGGCTGAGCAGTTCTTC
TRBD2	TRBV6-6	.	TRBJ2-1	CASSYSGTSAYNEQFF	TGTGCCAGCAGTTACTCCGGGACTAGCGCCTACAATGAGCAGTTCTTC
TRBD1	TRBV6-5	.	TRBJ1-1	CASRPTGGSTEAFF	TGTGCCAGCAGACCGACAGGGGGAAGCACTGAAGCTTTCTTT
.	TRBV9	.	TRBJ1-2	CASSVGSGDYGYTF	TGTGCCAGCAGCGTAGGAAGTGGGGACTATGGCTACACCTTC
.	TRBV10-3	once	TRBJ2-3	CAIRSLADGTDTQYF	TGTGCCATCAGATCTTTAGCGGATGGCACAGATACGCAGTATTTT
.	TRBV5-6	.	TRBJ1-4	CASSPGGEKLFF	TGTGCCAGCAGTCCCGGTGGGGAAAAACTGTTTTTT
.	TRBV10-2	.	TRBJ2-5	CASGVAGPETQYF	TGCGCCAGCGGTGTGGCGGGACCGGAGACCCAGTACTTC
.	TRBV5-1	once	TRBJ2-7	CASSLGGRVAYEQYF	TGCGCCAGCAGCTTGGGCGGCAGGGTGGCCTACGAGCAGTACTTC
.	TRBV10-3	.	TRBJ2-2	CAIREDSLELFF	TGTGCCATCAGAGAGGACTCCCTAGAGCTGTTTTTT
TRBD2	TRBV18	.	TRBJ2-5	CASSPRASGDQETQYF	TGTGCCAGCTCACCACGGGCTAGCGGGGACCAAGAGACCCAGTACTTC
.	TRBV9	.	TRBJ2-1	CASSVSTQSARQFF	TGTGCCAGCAGCGTATCTACCCAATCGGCGCGGCAGTTCTTC
TRBD1	TRBV19	once	TRBJ2-6	CASSIDRRGNFGANVLTF	TGTGCCAGTAGTATAGATCGCAGGGGGAACTTTGGGGCCAACGTCCTGACTTTC
.	TRBV11-2	.	TRBJ2-5	CASSLGGAAQYF	TGTGCCAGCAGCTTAGGGGGGGCGGCCCAGTACTTC
TRBD2	TRBV5-8	.	TRBJ2-1	CASSLEPSGIPYNEQFF	TGTGCCAGCAGCTTGGAGCCTAGCGGTATTCCCTACAATGAGCAGTTCTTC
.	TRBV7-2	.	TRBJ2-7	CASSPDLSSYEQYF	TGTGCCAGCAGCCCGGACTTATCCTCCTACGAGCAGTACTTC
TRBD2	TRBV5-1	once	TRBJ2-3	CASSTAGGSTDTQYF	TGCGCCAGCAGCACTGCGGGGGGATCTACAGATACGCAGTATTTT
TRBD1	TRBV5-1	.	TRBJ2-7	CASSLRDRALEQYF	TGCGCCAGCAGCCTCCGGGACAGGGCCCTCGAGCAGTACTTC
TRBD2	TRBV19	.	TRBJ2-3	CASSPTSGRLTDTQYF	TGTGCCAGTAGTCCGACTAGCGGGAGGCTGACAGATACGCAGTATTTT
.	TRBV28	.	TRBJ2-5	CASSADSYRVQETQYF	TGTGCCAGCAGTGCCGACAGTTATCGGGTTCAAGAGACCCAGTACTTC
TRBD1	TRBV6-5	once	TRBJ2-7	CASSSIRDSSYEQYF	TGTGCCAGCAGTTCGATCCGGGACAGTTCCTACGAGCAGTACTTC
.	TRBV21-1	.	TRBJ2-6	CASSKEGVGDSWSSGANVLTF	TGTGCCAGCAGCAAAGAGGGCGTGGGGGACAGTTGGAGCTCTGGGGCCAACGTCCTGACTTTC
TRBD1	TRBV27	.	TRBJ1-4	CASSPRTGGRATNEKLFF	TGTGCCAGCAGTCCCAGGACAGGGGGTCGCGCAACTAATGAAAAACTGTTTTTT
TRBD2	TRBV28	.	TRBJ2-2	CASSLAGEEGGELFF	TGTGCCAGCAGTTTAGCGGGAGAGGAGGGAGGGGAGCTGTTTTTT
.	TRBV5-4	.	TRBJ2-7	CASTQDGKYEQYF	TGTGCCAGCACCCAGGACGGAAAGTACGAGCAGTACTTC
TRBD2	TRBV5-1	.	TRBJ2-7	CASSLVQAGYEQYF	TGCGCCAGCAGCTTGGTGCAAGCGGGGTACGAGCAGTACTTC
TRBD1	TRBV28	.	TRBJ1-1	CASTRTGTGGNTEAFF	TGTGCCAGCACCCGAACCGGGACAGGGGGCAACACTGAAGCTTTCTTT
.	TRBV28	.	TRBJ1-1	CASSFGIIPNTEAFF	TGTGCCAGCAGTTTCGGGATTATACCGAACACTGAAGCTTTCTTT
.	TRBV2	.	TRBJ2-1	CASSGQGDNEQFF	TGTGCCAGCAGTGGCCAGGGTGACAATGAGCAGTTCTTC
TRBD1	TRBV9	once	TRBJ1-2	CASSVESGGGYGYTF	TGTGCCAGCAGCGTAGAATCAGGGGGTGGCTATGGCTACACCTTC
TRBD1	TRBV19	.	TRBJ2-7	CASSIQGQGTYEQYF	TGTGCCAGTAGTATTCAAGGACAGGGGACCTACGAGCAGTACTTC
.	TRBV19	.	TRBJ2-7	CTQGSYEQYF	TGTACGCAGGGATCCTACGAGCAGTACTTC
TRBD2	TRBV5-1	.	TRBJ2-1	CASSLVASGRNEQFF	TGCGCCAGCAGCTTGGTGGCTAGCGGGAGAAATGAGCAGTTCTTC
TRBD1	TRBV10-1	.	TRBJ1-1	CASSESGQGNTEAFF	TGCGCCAGCAGTGAGTCGGGACAGGGGAACACTGAAGCTTTCTTT
.	TRBV19	.	TRBJ1-5	CASSTHRTVSNQPQHF	TGTGCCAGTAGTACTCACCGGACCGTTAGCAATCAGCCCCAGCATTTT
TRBD2	TRBV27	.	TRBJ2-3	CASSLSRGSRTDTQYF	TGTGCCAGCAGTTTATCTCGCGGGAGTCGAACAGATACGCAGTATTTT
TRBD1	TRBV10-3	.	TRBJ2-1	CAISEQDRGLGHEQFF	TGTGCCATCAGTGAGCAGGACAGGGGGCTGGGTCATGAGCAGTTCTTC
.	TRBV7-9	.	TRBJ1-3	CASSNTGTLSGNTIYF	TGTGCCAGCAGTAATACCGGGACACTCTCTGGAAACACCATATATTTT
TRBD1	TRBV4-3	once	TRBJ2-6	CASSRQRRWPGTGVSGANVLTF	TGCGCCAGCAGCCGACAAAGGAGGTGGCCGGGGACAGGGGTATCTGGGGCCAACGTCCTGACTTTC
.	TRBV28	.	TRBJ1-3	CASIRGGGGNTIYF	TGTGCCAGCATTAGGGGGGGCGGCGGAAACACCATATATTTT
TRBD1	TRBV4-1	.	TRBJ2-2	CASSQARDSQNTGELFF	TGCGCCAGCAGCCAAGCCAGGGACAGCCAGAACACCGGGGAGCTGTTTTTT
TRBD2	TRBV7-9	.	TRBJ2-7	CASSLAPRLAGDEQYF	TGTGCCAGCAGCTTAGCCCCACGTCTAGCGGGAGACGAGCAGTACTTC
.	TRBV18	.	TRBJ1-4	CASSTQNEKLFF	TGTGCCAGCTCTACCCAAAATGAAAAACTGTTTTTT
TRBD1	TRBV12-5	.	TRBJ2-5	CASGSTGTGQETQYF	TGTGCTAGTGGTTCAACCGGGACAGGCCAAGAGACCCAGTACTTC
.	TRBV7-9	.	TRBJ2-7	CASRVYGTYEQYF	TGTGCCAGCAGGGTATACGGAACCTACGAGCAGTACTTC
TRBD1	TRBV6-5	.	TRBJ2-7	CAISVVDRYYEQYF	TGTGCCATCAGTGTCGTGGACAGGTACTACGAGCAGTACTTC
.	TRBV10-3	.	TRBJ2-2	CAITGVGTGELFF	TGTGCCATCACAGGGGTGGGGACCGGGGAGCTGTTTTTT
.	TRBV10-1	.	TRBJ1-5	CASSGDTNQPQHF	TGCGCCAGCAGTGGGGACACCAATCAGCCCCAGCATTTT
.	TRBV4-2	.	TRBJ2-5	CASSQDGSGPQETQYF	TGTGCCAGCAGCCAAGATGGAAGCGGGCCTCAAGAGACCCAGTACTTC